This section outlines one TCR beta chain sequence together with its context. Its antigen is not identified. Nominally healthy donors were sampled, though unrecorded immune exposures were likely. The sample comes from a study of cytomegalovirus exposure and HLA in healthy donors. Study observations and caveats: An analysis that came later showed most CMV-associated TCR beta chains appearing HLA-restricted.

The V gene lost 5 bases and the J gene lost 17 bases, with 18 bases spanning the gap. The CDR3 is made up of 12 amino acids. CDR1 is MDHEN, CDR2 SYDVKM, per germline. PCR primers comprised 60 Vbeta and 13 Jbeta primers. Authors' methods: Unique TCR beta chains totaled 80 million to 100 million in a later count, with roughly 11 million of them shared. Only in-frame clones appear in the TCRdb table, and some are missing; sequencing was by immunoSEQ multiplex PCR. The D gene and trimming were derived from the DNA, and the V and J assignments and clone size from that table. Here the sample spans 100,000 or so clones, 75% to 90% being singletons.

The genes are TRBV28 and TRBJ1-4; D ambiguous. The sample was PBMCs. This TCR was sampled from a man aged 30 to 39 in good health and CMV-seropositive. CDR3 nucleotides: TGTGCCAGCAGTACGCAGGTGTCCGGTACTTTTTTT. Translating gives CASSTQVSGTFF.